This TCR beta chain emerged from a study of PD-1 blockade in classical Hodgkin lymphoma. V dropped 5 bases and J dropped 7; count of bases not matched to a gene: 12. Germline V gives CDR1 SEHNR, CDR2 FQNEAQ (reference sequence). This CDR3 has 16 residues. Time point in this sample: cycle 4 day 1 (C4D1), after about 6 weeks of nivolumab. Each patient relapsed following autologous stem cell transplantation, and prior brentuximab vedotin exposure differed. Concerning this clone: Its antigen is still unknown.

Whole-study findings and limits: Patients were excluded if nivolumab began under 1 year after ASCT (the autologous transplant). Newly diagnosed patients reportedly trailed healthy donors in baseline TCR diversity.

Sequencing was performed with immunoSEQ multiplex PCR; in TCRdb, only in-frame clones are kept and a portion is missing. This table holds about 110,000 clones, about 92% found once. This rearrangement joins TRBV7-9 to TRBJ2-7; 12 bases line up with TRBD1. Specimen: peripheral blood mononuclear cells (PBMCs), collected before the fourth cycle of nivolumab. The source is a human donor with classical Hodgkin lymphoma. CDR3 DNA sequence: TGTGCCAGCAGCCGTAAGCCGGGACAGGGGGCGGGTGAGCAGTACTTC. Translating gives CASSRKPGQGAGEQYF.